This record covers a single T cell receptor (beta chain). This clone was picked up one time. Its specific antigen is unknown. No much larger clonotype is one base removed from it; base qualities were not supplied. The CDR3 regions of human TCRbeta chains were analyzed by immunosequencing. From the authors' description of their analysis: TCRs in the repertoires were compared against a reference library of SARS-CoV-2-specific TCRs that had been generated with the MIRA antigen-specificity platform. Breadth was defined as the fraction of unique TCRs that were SARS-CoV-2-associated. Depth was defined as the fraction of total T cells that were SARS-CoV-2-associated. Using the MIRA data, each spike-specific TCR was mapped to the spike region that the TCR reacts to and placed in a CD4 or CD8 class. Log10-transformed breadth and depth values were compared by one-way ANOVA with Sidak's multiple comparisons tests. TCRdb retrieved this table from immuneACCESS and kept in-frame rearrangements only. Not all clones are present; in checked studies, unresolved V genes account for under half, and no reason is known for the remainder. That table gives V, J and clone size, and the DNA gave D and trimming. The sample has about 140,000 clones on record, 80% to 95% of them singletons. The ten largest account for approximately 3.8% of the sample.

Including cysteine and phenylalanine, the CDR3 has 11 amino acids. Of all the DNA, just the CDR3 is kept, 33 bases in frame from base 1. CDR1 and CDR2, per the germline V gene, are SNHLY and FYNNEI. V is clipped by 4 bases and J by 7 bases, and the sequence between their germline boundaries is 5 bases long. The sample comes from a study of T cell responses to AZD1222 COVID-19 vaccine (dated by TCRdb to the early 2020s). In terms of the full investigation: TCR sequencing covered 233 trial participants: 200 to 220 given two doses of AZD1222 and around 26 given two doses of MenACWY control vaccine. Trial participants were enrolled by age into 18-55, 56-69 and 70-plus year subgroups, with roughly 160, 29 and 62 TCR-sequenced participants respectively.

Study-level results and caveats: Because no samples from the day 14 peak response were available, repertoires could be characterized only after the peak T cell response. The vaccine-associated CD4 TCRs covered the entire spike protein, and the dominant responses fell in regions 160-218 and 743-854. Spike-specific TCR breadth and depth rose significantly after two AZD1222 doses compared with day 0 and with MenACWY recipients. The 56-69-year group was small, and its depth increase did not reach significance, likely because of low power. Participants were mostly white British and included more females than males, and it was suggested by the authors that clonal diversity may have been underestimated. Nearly half of unique spike-specific TCRs reportedly recognized epitopes outside regions mutated in the B.1.351 and B.1.1.7 variants. Only five to seven AZD1222 recipients were SARS-CoV-2 seropositive at baseline, limiting conclusions about previously exposed vaccinees.

The time point label, read with the paper, signifies: about 28 days (+/-7) after the second vaccine dose. AZD1222 recipients whose second dose came at about 4 weeks and those whose second dose came at about 12 weeks were combined into one group, since spike-specific TCR depth and breadth did not differ between the two schedules. Vaccinee samples were obtained from the UK trials COV001 and COV002, which included a single-blind randomized controlled phase 2/3 trial of AZD1222 (ChAdOx1 nCoV-19) in healthy adults. For TCRbeta chain sequencing, PBMC samples were collected from trial participants at day 0 and at day 28 after the second dose.

The TCR originated in an adult who received the AZD1222 COVID-19 vaccine. The input for sequencing was peripheral blood, taken 28 days after the second AZD1222 dose. The receptor chain draws on TRBV2 and TRBJ2-1; the D gene is perhaps TRBD1, from 5 matching bases. The bases are TGTGCCAGCAGTGGACAGAATGAGCAGTTCTTC. This gives the protein CASSGQNEQFF.